The rows below give T cell receptor beta chains drawn from one sample of a study of spatial heterogeneity in lung cancer. TCRdb recomputed calls from the 5' RACE reads with MiXCR, one row per CDR3 protein. The table has over 45,000 distinct CDR3 sequences, around 5.2% seen once. The specimen comprised PBMCs, sampled at surgery. These receptors were obtained from a male donor with early-stage non-small cell lung cancer. Both conserved end residues are part of each CDR3. The D gene is left open where the match is weak. The size of a clone is reported for some rows only, either as once, few or many, or as a class for expanded clones.

clone size: -; CDR3 length: 12; J gene: TRBJ2-1; D gene: -; V gene: TRBV6-1; CDR3 DNA: TGTGCCAGCAGTCAGCGCGGCAATGAGCAGTTCTTC; CDR3 protein: CASSQRGNEQFF
clone size: -; CDR3 length: 13; J gene: TRBJ2-5; D gene: -; V gene: TRBV25-1; CDR3 DNA: TGTGCCAGCAGTGATGTGTCCCCAGAGACCCAGTACTTC; CDR3 protein: CASSDVSPETQYF
clone size: many; CDR3 length: 15; J gene: TRBJ2-3; D gene: -; V gene: TRBV18; CDR3 DNA: TGTGCCAGCTCACACCCAGCGGAATTCGCAGATACGCAGTATTTT; CDR3 protein: CASSHPAEFADTQYF
clone size: -; CDR3 length: 15; J gene: TRBJ1-5; D gene: -; V gene: TRBV28; CDR3 DNA: TGTGCCAGCACAGTTTTCAGTACAGGGAATCAGCCCCAGCATTTT; CDR3 protein: CASTVFSTGNQPQHF
clone size: many; CDR3 length: 14; J gene: TRBJ2-7; D gene: -; V gene: TRBV7-8; CDR3 DNA: TGTGCCAGCAGCCGGACTATGAGCTCCTACGAGCAGTACTTC; CDR3 protein: CASSRTMSSYEQYF
clone size: many; CDR3 length: 17; J gene: TRBJ2-2; D gene: TRBD1; V gene: TRBV25-1; CDR3 DNA: TGTGCCAGCAGTGAATTAGGGGGCGCGAGCTCCACCGGGGAGCTGTTTTTT; CDR3 protein: CASSELGGASSTGELFF
clone size: many; CDR3 length: 17; J gene: TRBJ2-3; D gene: -; V gene: TRBV7-8; CDR3 DNA: TGTGCCAGCAGCGCCGCCCCCTTTGGCGGGAGCACAGATACGCAGTATTTT; CDR3 protein: CASSAAPFGGSTDTQYF
clone size: few; CDR3 length: 14; J gene: TRBJ2-3; D gene: -; V gene: TRBV2; CDR3 DNA: TGTGCCAGCAGTGCAGGGTCCACCAAACCTCCGCAGTATTTT; CDR3 protein: CASSAGSTKPPQYF
clone size: many; CDR3 length: 11; J gene: TRBJ2-3; D gene: -; V gene: TRBV5-1; CDR3 DNA: TGCGCCAGCAGCTTGTCCAATACGCAGTATTTT; CDR3 protein: CASSLSNTQYF
clone size: many; CDR3 length: 12; J gene: TRBJ2-2; D gene: -; V gene: TRBV27; CDR3 DNA: TGTCAAACCGGGGCCTTAACCGGGGAGCTGTTTTTT; CDR3 protein: CQTGALTGELFF
clone size: many; CDR3 length: 16; J gene: TRBJ2-1; D gene: TRBD2; V gene: TRBV4-1; CDR3 DNA: TGCGCCAGCAGCCAAGAAGGGACTAGCGCCTACAATGAGCAGTTCTTC; CDR3 protein: CASSQEGTSAYNEQFF
clone size: many; CDR3 length: 15; J gene: TRBJ1-5; D gene: -; V gene: TRBV27; CDR3 DNA: TGTGCCAGCAGTTTAGGGGACGGTCCTAGTCAGCCCCAGCATTTT; CDR3 protein: CASSLGDGPSQPQHF
clone size: -; CDR3 length: 17; J gene: TRBJ2-3; D gene: -; V gene: TRBV6-6; CDR3 DNA: TGTGCCAGCAGTTACACCCTAGCCGGAGGTGCCATAGATACGCAGTATTTT; CDR3 protein: CASSYTLAGGAIDTQYF
clone size: -; CDR3 length: 13; J gene: TRBJ2-7; D gene: -; V gene: TRBV14; CDR3 DNA: TGTGCCAGCAGCCCCGGGGCCTCCTACGAGCAGTACTTC; CDR3 protein: CASSPGASYEQYF
clone size: few; CDR3 length: 15; J gene: TRBJ1-2; D gene: -; V gene: TRBV28; CDR3 DNA: TGTGCCAGCAGTTTATCCGGTTACGGCGGCTATGGCTACACCTTC; CDR3 protein: CASSLSGYGGYGYTF
clone size: many; CDR3 length: 10; J gene: TRBJ2-5; D gene: -; V gene: TRBV2; CDR3 DNA: TGTGCCAGCAGGGAAGAGACCCAGTACTTC; CDR3 protein: CASREETQYF
clone size: -; CDR3 length: 20; J gene: TRBJ2-1; D gene: TRBD2; V gene: TRBV6-6; CDR3 DNA: TGTGCCAGCAGTTACCCCGGGACTAGCGGAGCCAGGCCTCTCTACAATGAGCAGTTCTTC; CDR3 protein: CASSYPGTSGARPLYNEQFF
clone size: many; CDR3 length: 16; J gene: TRBJ1-5; D gene: TRBD1; V gene: TRBV20-1; CDR3 DNA: TGCAGTGCTCCTGCTACCGGGACAGGGCCCGGCGGGCCCCAGCATTTT; CDR3 protein: CSAPATGTGPGGPQHF
clone size: few; CDR3 length: 12; J gene: TRBJ2-7; D gene: -; V gene: TRBV5-6; CDR3 DNA: TGTGCCAGCAGCTTGGGGCGGCGCGAGCAGTACTTC; CDR3 protein: CASSLGRREQYF
clone size: many; CDR3 length: 15; J gene: TRBJ2-3; D gene: TRBD2; V gene: TRBV7-3; CDR3 DNA: TGTGCCAGCAGCTTAAGGGGAGGGGTCACCGATACGCAGTATTTT; CDR3 protein: CASSLRGGVTDTQYF
clone size: many; CDR3 length: 14; J gene: TRBJ2-1; D gene: -; V gene: TRBV10-3; CDR3 DNA: TGTGCCATCGAGATCGGGAAGGAAAACAATGAGCAGTTCTTC; CDR3 protein: CAIEIGKENNEQFF
clone size: many; CDR3 length: 14; J gene: TRBJ1-2; D gene: -; V gene: TRBV2; CDR3 DNA: TGTGCCAGCAGTGAAGATAGATCCAACTATGGCTACACCTTC; CDR3 protein: CASSEDRSNYGYTF
clone size: many; CDR3 length: 13; J gene: TRBJ2-7; D gene: -; V gene: TRBV5-1; CDR3 DNA: TGCGCCAGCAGCTTACAGCCGAGCTACGAGCAGTACTTC; CDR3 protein: CASSLQPSYEQYF
clone size: few; CDR3 length: 15; J gene: TRBJ2-7; D gene: -; V gene: TRBV5-5; CDR3 DNA: TGTGCCAGCACCATAGGGACGGCGGTTACCTACGAGCAGTACTTC; CDR3 protein: CASTIGTAVTYEQYF
clone size: -; CDR3 length: 15; J gene: TRBJ2-7; D gene: TRBD2; V gene: TRBV12-3/TRBV12-4; CDR3 DNA: TGTGCCAGCAGCCCTATTAGCGGGGGATCCTACGAGCAGTACTTC; CDR3 protein: CASSPISGGSYEQYF